What follows describes a single T cell receptor beta chain. Its antigen has not been determined. Nothing much larger sits one base from this clone, and base qualities are not available. The data belong to a study of OX40 agonist ivuxolimab in advanced cancers. Background for the entire study: The costimulatory receptor OX40 (CD134) was targeted by ivuxolimab, a fully human IgG2 agonistic monoclonal antibody. Intravenous ivuxolimab was administered to patients every 2 weeks at six dose levels: 0.01, 0.1, 0.3, 1.5, 3 and 10 mg/kg. Peripheral TCRbeta sequencing was intended to test whether TCR sequence diversity was altered and clonal T-cell expansion was caused by ivuxolimab. Three dose-escalation patients achieved partial responses, one with hepatocellular carcinoma and two with cutaneous melanoma. The paper reports the monotherapy dose-escalation portion (N of about 56 patients) of the phase I ivuxolimab trial. A male proportion of 70% to 90% and a mean age of roughly 58 years, ranging from 23 to 79, were recorded for the dose-escalation cohort. Prior anti-PD-1, anti-PD-L1 or anti-CTLA-4 therapy was permitted, and 40% of dose-escalation patients had received checkpoint inhibitors. Of the roughly 52 dose-escalation patients, hepatocellular carcinoma was present in around 19, melanoma in some 15, renal cell carcinoma in 9 and head and neck cancer in 9.

On the study overall, not on this receptor specifically: Low levels of normalized T-cell clonal expansion were also seen in some patients who did not respond. Antigen specificity was not determined for the clonally expanded peripheral T cells. In the 0.1-3.0 mg/kg groups, partial responders were among the patients with the lowest normalized peripheral clonal expansion, particularly in CD8+ T cells. On average, CD8+ T cells showed more expanded clones than CD4+ T cells after ivuxolimab. At doses of 0.1 to 3.0 mg/kg, clonal expansion of both CD4+ and CD8+ blood T cells was observed from baseline to week 6.

Patients with autoimmune disease history or receiving systemic immunosuppression were excluded from the trial. Peripheral blood for TCR sequencing was drawn from every dose cohort at baseline, at cycle 4 day 1 and at cycle 7 day 1. The samples were drawn from a first-in-human, open-label, multicenter phase I dose-escalation trial of ivuxolimab. Adults with locally advanced or metastatic melanoma, renal cell carcinoma, hepatocellular carcinoma or head and neck squamous cell carcinoma were enrolled in the trial. Before TCR sequencing, CD4+ T cells and CD8+ T cells from peripheral blood were sorted into separate populations. Genomic DNA was extracted from sorted cells for sequencing of the TCRbeta CDR3 region. The immunoSEQ Assay was used to sequence the TCRbeta CDR3 regions. TCRdb mirrors the immuneACCESS table, restricted to in-frame sequences. Some clones are absent from its copies; in checked studies, under half trace to an unresolved V gene, and the reason for the others is unknown. In this sample the table shows 50,000 to 75,000 clones, around 86% of which occur a single time. The biggest ten clones account for roughly 1.3% of the sample.

Trimming takes 4 bases off V and 5 bases off J; junction bases not matched to a gene: 13. The CDR1 and CDR2 encoded by the germline V gene are MNHNS and SASEGT. The CDR3, cysteine through phenylalanine, is 16 amino acids long. Only the CDR3 DNA stays, 48 bases, in frame from base 1. The chain joins TRBV6-1 to TRBJ1-2, with 7 junctional bases fitting TRBD1. The sequence derives from an adult with an advanced solid tumor such as melanoma, head and neck, liver or kidney cancer. Source: CD4+ or CD8+ T cells sorted from blood, taken in a trial of the OX40 agonist ivuxolimab. The CDR3 region reads CASSGGGTGTAYGYTF. The sequenced DNA is TGTGCCAGCAGTGGAGGGGGAACCGGGACAGCTTATGGCTACACCTTC.